Listed below are T cell receptor beta chains from one sample, sequenced in a study of CD8 T cells in Susac syndrome. TCRdb passed the immunoSEQ multiplex PCR reads through MiXCR, listing each CDR3 protein once. The table lists about 22,000 distinct CDR3 sequences, more than 85% of them singletons, with roughly 0.28% in the top ten. The source material was CD8+ T cells from PBMCs. These TCRs come from a human donor in good health. CDR3s include the opening cysteine and the closing phenylalanine or tryptophan. The order of the fields is D gene, V gene, clone size, J gene, CDR3 protein, CDR3 DNA. The D gene is left open where the match is weak. Clone size is given for some rows only: seen once, a few or many times, or a class if the clone is expanded.

d_call: -; v_call: TRBV7-9; clone_size: -; j_call: TRBJ2-1; cdr3_aa: CASSWPGHEQFF; cdr3_nt: TGTGCCAGCAGCTGGCCAGGGCATGAGCAGTTCTTC
d_call: -; v_call: TRBV10-3; clone_size: -; j_call: TRBJ1-3; cdr3_aa: CAISPGTGNTIYF; cdr3_nt: TGTGCCATCAGTCCCGGGACTGGAAACACCATATATTTT
d_call: -; v_call: TRBV12-3/TRBV12-4; clone_size: -; j_call: TRBJ1-6; cdr3_aa: CASSLGNSPLHF; cdr3_nt: TGTGCCAGCAGTTTAGGGAATTCACCCCTCCACTTT
d_call: -; v_call: TRBV12-3/TRBV12-4; clone_size: -; j_call: TRBJ2-2; cdr3_aa: CASSPLAITGELFF; cdr3_nt: TGTGCCAGCAGTCCCCTAGCAATCACCGGGGAGCTGTTTTTT
d_call: -; v_call: TRBV7-9; clone_size: -; j_call: TRBJ1-5; cdr3_aa: CASSLNRGVSNQPQHF; cdr3_nt: TGTGCCAGCAGCTTGAATCGAGGGGTTAGCAATCAGCCCCAGCATTTT
d_call: -; v_call: TRBV7-9; clone_size: -; j_call: TRBJ1-5; cdr3_aa: CASSLSGTVNQPQHF; cdr3_nt: TGTGCCAGCAGCTTATCGGGGACGGTCAATCAGCCCCAGCATTTT
d_call: -; v_call: TRBV4-3; clone_size: once; j_call: TRBJ1-2; cdr3_aa: CASSQDLGDYGYTF; cdr3_nt: TGCGCCAGCAGCCAAGATTTAGGGGATTATGGCTACACCTTC
d_call: -; v_call: TRBV13; clone_size: -; j_call: TRBJ2-7; cdr3_aa: CASSAQTLDNEQYF; cdr3_nt: TGTGCCAGCAGCGCCCAAACCCTAGACAACGAGCAGTACTTC
d_call: -; v_call: TRBV11-2; clone_size: -; j_call: TRBJ1-5; cdr3_aa: CASSLAGSPHQPQHF; cdr3_nt: TGTGCCAGCAGCTTAGCAGGGAGTCCCCATCAGCCCCAGCATTTT
d_call: -; v_call: TRBV4-1; clone_size: -; j_call: TRBJ2-1; cdr3_aa: CASSQDRGSYNEQFF; cdr3_nt: TGCGCCAGCAGCCAAGATAGGGGTTCCTACAATGAGCAGTTCTTC
d_call: TRBD2; v_call: TRBV27; clone_size: -; j_call: TRBJ2-3; cdr3_aa: CASSPATSGGSDTQYF; cdr3_nt: TGTGCCAGCAGTCCGGCGACTAGCGGGGGATCAGATACGCAGTATTTT
d_call: -; v_call: TRBV20-1; clone_size: -; j_call: TRBJ1-2; cdr3_aa: CSARDREGGPAVGYTF; cdr3_nt: TGCAGTGCTAGAGATAGGGAGGGGGGACCTGCGGTAGGCTACACCTTC
d_call: TRBD1; v_call: TRBV27; clone_size: once; j_call: TRBJ2-1; cdr3_aa: CASSLLRPGQGYNEQFF; cdr3_nt: TGTGCCAGCAGTCTACTCCGCCCGGGACAGGGCTACAATGAGCAGTTCTTC
d_call: -; v_call: TRBV3-1; clone_size: -; j_call: TRBJ2-2; cdr3_aa: CASSQGINTGELFF; cdr3_nt: TGTGCCAGCAGCCAAGGGATAAACACCGGGGAGCTGTTTTTT
d_call: TRBD2; v_call: TRBV3-1; clone_size: -; j_call: TRBJ2-1; cdr3_aa: CASSQVATSGTHNEQFF; cdr3_nt: TGTGCCAGCAGCCAAGTCGCGACTAGCGGTACCCACAATGAGCAGTTCTTC
d_call: -; v_call: TRBV10-3; clone_size: -; j_call: TRBJ1-2; cdr3_aa: CAISEEFSILAGAGGYTF; cdr3_nt: TGTGCCATCAGTGAGGAGTTCTCCATTCTGGCCGGGGCCGGAGGCTACACCTTC
d_call: -; v_call: TRBV11-2; clone_size: -; j_call: TRBJ2-1; cdr3_aa: CASSFRLNEQFF; cdr3_nt: TGTGCCAGCAGCTTTCGGTTGAATGAGCAGTTCTTC
d_call: -; v_call: TRBV6-6; clone_size: -; j_call: TRBJ1-1; cdr3_aa: CASSFPLQGTQHEAFF; cdr3_nt: TGTGCCAGCAGTTTTCCCCTACAGGGTACCCAACATGAAGCTTTCTTT
d_call: -; v_call: TRBV6-1; clone_size: -; j_call: TRBJ1-2; cdr3_aa: CASSSTGGGGYTF; cdr3_nt: TGTGCCAGCAGTTCCACAGGAGGAGGTGGCTACACCTTC
d_call: -; v_call: TRBV7-9; clone_size: -; j_call: TRBJ2-2; cdr3_aa: CASSELTANTGELFF; cdr3_nt: TGTGCCAGCTCGGAGCTGACCGCGAACACCGGGGAGCTGTTTTTT
d_call: -; v_call: TRBV2; clone_size: -; j_call: TRBJ2-5; cdr3_aa: CASSEYGNTQETQYF; cdr3_nt: TGTGCCAGCAGTGAATATGGCAACACCCAAGAGACCCAGTACTTC
d_call: TRBD1; v_call: TRBV19; clone_size: -; j_call: TRBJ2-7; cdr3_aa: CASSIYLFEGTGEFSEQYF; cdr3_nt: TGTGCCAGTAGTATTTATTTGTTCGAGGGTACAGGGGAGTTCTCCGAGCAGTACTTC
d_call: -; v_call: TRBV4-1; clone_size: -; j_call: TRBJ1-6; cdr3_aa: CASSQVDSWGNSPLHF; cdr3_nt: TGCGCCAGCAGCCAAGTAGACAGCTGGGGGAATTCACCCCTCCACTTT
d_call: -; v_call: TRBV25-1; clone_size: -; j_call: TRBJ2-7; cdr3_aa: CASSGPGGGEQYF; cdr3_nt: TGTGCCAGCAGTGGCCCCGGAGGCGGCGAGCAGTACTTC
d_call: TRBD1; v_call: TRBV29-1; clone_size: -; j_call: TRBJ2-7; cdr3_aa: CSVGQGAYEQYF; cdr3_nt: TGCAGCGTTGGGCAGGGGGCTTACGAGCAGTACTTC
d_call: TRBD1; v_call: TRBV13; clone_size: -; j_call: TRBJ1-5; cdr3_aa: CASSLGQGVDQPQHF; cdr3_nt: TGTGCCAGCAGCTTGGGACAGGGGGTAGATCAGCCCCAGCATTTT
d_call: -; v_call: TRBV6-6; clone_size: -; j_call: TRBJ1-5; cdr3_aa: CASSSKGSGNQPQHF; cdr3_nt: TGTGCCAGCAGTAGCAAGGGGTCGGGCAATCAGCCCCAGCATTTT
d_call: -; v_call: TRBV10-1; clone_size: -; j_call: TRBJ2-3; cdr3_aa: CASSEAVREFATDTQYF; cdr3_nt: TGCGCCAGCAGTGAGGCCGTGAGAGAATTTGCCACAGATACGCAGTATTTT
d_call: TRBD2; v_call: TRBV2; clone_size: -; j_call: TRBJ2-1; cdr3_aa: CASSERGGRGPGNEQFF; cdr3_nt: TGTGCCAGCAGTGAGCGGGGGGGCCGAGGCCCTGGGAATGAGCAGTTCTTC
d_call: -; v_call: TRBV2; clone_size: -; j_call: TRBJ2-7; cdr3_aa: CASSLDSNEQYF; cdr3_nt: TGTGCCAGCAGTCTTGACTCGAACGAGCAGTACTTC
d_call: -; v_call: TRBV5-6; clone_size: -; j_call: TRBJ1-5; cdr3_aa: CASTLGTLGNQPQHF; cdr3_nt: TGTGCCAGCACTCTAGGAACCCTTGGCAATCAGCCCCAGCATTTT
d_call: TRBD1; v_call: TRBV20-1; clone_size: -; j_call: TRBJ2-7; cdr3_aa: CSAPGTGSSYEQYF; cdr3_nt: TGCAGTGCGCCCGGGACAGGGAGCTCCTACGAGCAGTACTTC
d_call: TRBD1; v_call: TRBV20-1; clone_size: -; j_call: TRBJ2-1; cdr3_aa: CSARGTGEWSSYNEQFF; cdr3_nt: TGCAGTGCTAGGGGGACAGGGGAATGGAGCTCCTACAATGAGCAGTTCTTC
d_call: TRBD1; v_call: TRBV4-3; clone_size: -; j_call: TRBJ1-1; cdr3_aa: CASREQGGAEAFF; cdr3_nt: TGCGCCAGCAGGGAACAGGGGGGGGCCGAAGCTTTCTTT
d_call: -; v_call: TRBV7-9; clone_size: -; j_call: TRBJ1-2; cdr3_aa: CASSTGPNSNYGYTF; cdr3_nt: TGTGCCAGCAGTACTGGACCGAACTCTAACTATGGCTACACCTTC
d_call: TRBD2; v_call: TRBV6-2/TRBV6-3; clone_size: -; j_call: TRBJ2-1; cdr3_aa: CASSSEGSSGGTSSYNEQFF; cdr3_nt: TGTGCCAGCAGTTCAGAAGGGAGTAGCGGGGGGACGAGCTCCTACAATGAGCAGTTCTTC
d_call: -; v_call: TRBV4-3; clone_size: -; j_call: TRBJ1-4; cdr3_aa: CASSQGTTNEKLFF; cdr3_nt: TGCGCCAGCAGCCAAGGGACTACTAATGAAAAACTGTTTTTT